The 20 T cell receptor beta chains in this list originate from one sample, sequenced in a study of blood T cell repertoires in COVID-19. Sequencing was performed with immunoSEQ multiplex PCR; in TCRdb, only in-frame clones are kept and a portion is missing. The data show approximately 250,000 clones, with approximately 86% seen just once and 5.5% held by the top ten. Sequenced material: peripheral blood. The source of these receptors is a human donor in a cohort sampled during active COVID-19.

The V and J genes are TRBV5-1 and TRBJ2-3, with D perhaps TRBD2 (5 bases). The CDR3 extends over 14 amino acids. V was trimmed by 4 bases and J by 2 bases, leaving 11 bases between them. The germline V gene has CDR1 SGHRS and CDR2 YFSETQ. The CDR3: CASSPGVSTDTQYF. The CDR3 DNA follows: TGCGCCAGCAGCCCCGGGGTGTCCACAGATACGCAGTATTTT.

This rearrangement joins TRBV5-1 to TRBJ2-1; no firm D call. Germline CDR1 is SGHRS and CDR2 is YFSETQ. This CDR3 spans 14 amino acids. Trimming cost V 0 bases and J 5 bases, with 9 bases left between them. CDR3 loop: CASSLGFADNEQFF. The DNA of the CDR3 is TGCGCCAGCAGCTTGGGGTTCGCGGACAATGAGCAGTTCTTC.

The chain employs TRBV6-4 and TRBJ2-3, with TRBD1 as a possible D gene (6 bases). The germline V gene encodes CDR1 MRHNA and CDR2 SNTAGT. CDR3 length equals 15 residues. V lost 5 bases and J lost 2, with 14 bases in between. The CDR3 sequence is CASSLDRSSTDTQYF. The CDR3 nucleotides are TGTGCCAGCAGTCTGGACAGATCTTCCACAGATACGCAGTATTTT.

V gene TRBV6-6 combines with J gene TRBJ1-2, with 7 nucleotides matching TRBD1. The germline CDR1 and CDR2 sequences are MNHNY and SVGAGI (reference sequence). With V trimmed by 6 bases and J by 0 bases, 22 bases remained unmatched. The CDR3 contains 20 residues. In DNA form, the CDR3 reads TGTGCCAGCAGCCGAGTTACCCTCGGGACAGCCCCGACTTCTAACTATGGCTACACCTTC. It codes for CASSRVTLGTAPTSNYGYTF.

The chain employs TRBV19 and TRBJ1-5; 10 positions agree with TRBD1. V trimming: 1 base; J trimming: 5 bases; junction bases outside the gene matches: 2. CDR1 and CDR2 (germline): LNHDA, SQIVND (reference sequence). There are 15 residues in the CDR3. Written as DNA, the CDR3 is TGTGCCAGTAGTATAGTCGGGACAGGGGATCAGCCCCAGCATTTT. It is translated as CASSIVGTGDQPQHF.

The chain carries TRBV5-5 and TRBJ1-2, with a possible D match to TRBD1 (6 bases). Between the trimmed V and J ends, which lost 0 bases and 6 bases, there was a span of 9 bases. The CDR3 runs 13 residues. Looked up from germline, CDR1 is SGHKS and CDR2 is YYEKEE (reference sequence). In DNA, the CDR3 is TGTGCCAGCAGCTTGGCAGGGGTCCATGGCTACACCTTC. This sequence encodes CASSLAGVHGYTF.

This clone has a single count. The CDR3 sequence: CASSQELPTSGGKNEQFF. The CDR3 region has the DNA TGTGCCAGCAGCCAAGAACTACCTACTAGCGGGGGGAAGAATGAGCAGTTCTTC. The chain combines TRBV3-1 (or the pseudogene TRBV3-2) with TRBJ2-1, with TRBD2 identical over 12 bases. Per germline, CDR1 LGHDT and CDR2 YNNKEL (reference sequence). The V gene end was trimmed by 0 bases and the J gene end by 7 bases; junction bases not matched to a gene: 10. The CDR3 contains 18 residues.

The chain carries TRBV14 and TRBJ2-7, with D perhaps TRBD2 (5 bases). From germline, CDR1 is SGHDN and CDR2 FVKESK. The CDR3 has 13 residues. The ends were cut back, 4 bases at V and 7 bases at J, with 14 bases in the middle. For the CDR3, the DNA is TGTGCCAGCAGCCGTCAGAGGGTTGGAGAGCAGTACTTC. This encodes CASSRQRVGEQYF. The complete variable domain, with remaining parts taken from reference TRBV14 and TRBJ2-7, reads EAGVTQFPSHSVIEKGQTVTLRCDPISGHDNLYWYRRVMGKEIKFLLHFVKESKQDESGMPNNRFLAERTGGTYSTLKVQPAELEDSGVYFCASSRQRVGEQYFGPGTRLTVT.

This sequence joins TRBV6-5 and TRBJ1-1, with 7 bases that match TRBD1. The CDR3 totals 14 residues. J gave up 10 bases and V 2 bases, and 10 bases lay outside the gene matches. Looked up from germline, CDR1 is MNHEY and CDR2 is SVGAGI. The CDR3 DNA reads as TGTGCCAGCAGTTACGACAGGGAGGTGGTCAGAGCTTTCTTT. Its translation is CASSYDREVVRAFF.

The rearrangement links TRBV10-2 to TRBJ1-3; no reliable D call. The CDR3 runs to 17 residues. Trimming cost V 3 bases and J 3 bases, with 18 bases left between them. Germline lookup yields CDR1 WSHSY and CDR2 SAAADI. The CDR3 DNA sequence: TGCGCCAGCAGTGACCCCGGGGTGGGTTTCGTTGGAAACACCATATATTTT. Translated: CASSDPGVGFVGNTIYF.

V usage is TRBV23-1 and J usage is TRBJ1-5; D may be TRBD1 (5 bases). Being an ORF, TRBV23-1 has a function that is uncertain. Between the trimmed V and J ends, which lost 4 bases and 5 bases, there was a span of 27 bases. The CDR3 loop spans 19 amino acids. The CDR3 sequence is CASSPRDLPGKIGDQPQHF. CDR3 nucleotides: TGCGCCAGCAGTCCGAGAGACCTGCCGGGCAAAATAGGGGATCAGCCCCAGCATTTT.

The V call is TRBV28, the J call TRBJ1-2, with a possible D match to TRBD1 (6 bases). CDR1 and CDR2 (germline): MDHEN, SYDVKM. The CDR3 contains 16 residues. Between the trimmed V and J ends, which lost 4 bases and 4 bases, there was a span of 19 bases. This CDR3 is CASSYPWGAGVYGYTF. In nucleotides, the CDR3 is TGTGCCAGCAGTTACCCGTGGGGGGCGGGGGTCTATGGCTACACCTTC.

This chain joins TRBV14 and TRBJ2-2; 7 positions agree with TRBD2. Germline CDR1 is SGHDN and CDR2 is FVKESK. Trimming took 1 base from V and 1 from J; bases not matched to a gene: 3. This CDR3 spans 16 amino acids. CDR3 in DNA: TGTGCCAGCAGCCAAGTACTAGCGAAGAACACCGGGGAGCTGTTTTTT. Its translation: CASSQVLAKNTGELFF. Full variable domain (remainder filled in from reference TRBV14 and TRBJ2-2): EAGVTQFPSHSVIEKGQTVTLRCDPISGHDNLYWYRRVMGKEIKFLLHFVKESKQDESGMPNNRFLAERTGGTYSTLKVQPAELEDSGVYFCASSQVLAKNTGELFFGEGSRLTVL.

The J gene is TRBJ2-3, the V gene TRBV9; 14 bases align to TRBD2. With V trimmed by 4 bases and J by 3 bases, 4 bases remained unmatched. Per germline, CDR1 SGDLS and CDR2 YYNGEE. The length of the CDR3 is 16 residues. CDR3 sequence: CASSPWTSGGTDTQYF. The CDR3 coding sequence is TGTGCCAGCAGCCCTTGGACTAGCGGGGGGACAGATACGCAGTATTTT.

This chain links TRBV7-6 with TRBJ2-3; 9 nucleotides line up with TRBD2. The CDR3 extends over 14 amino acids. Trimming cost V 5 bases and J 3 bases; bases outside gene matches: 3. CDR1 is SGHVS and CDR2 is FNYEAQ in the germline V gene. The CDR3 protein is CASSQREATDTQYF. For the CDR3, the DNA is TGTGCCAGCAGCCAGCGGGAGGCGACAGATACGCAGTATTTT.

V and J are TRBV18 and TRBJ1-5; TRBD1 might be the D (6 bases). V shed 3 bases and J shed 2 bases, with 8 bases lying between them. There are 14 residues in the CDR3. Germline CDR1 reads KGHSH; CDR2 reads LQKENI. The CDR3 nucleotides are TGTGCCAGCTCACCTGAGGGGGGCAATCAGCCCCAGCATTTT. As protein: CASSPEGGNQPQHF.

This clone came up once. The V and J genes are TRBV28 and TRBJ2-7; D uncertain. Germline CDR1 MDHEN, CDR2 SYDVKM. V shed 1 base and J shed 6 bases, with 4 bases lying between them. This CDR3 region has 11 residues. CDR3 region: CASSLSREQYF. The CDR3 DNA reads TGTGCCAGCAGTTTATCTCGCGAGCAGTACTTC.

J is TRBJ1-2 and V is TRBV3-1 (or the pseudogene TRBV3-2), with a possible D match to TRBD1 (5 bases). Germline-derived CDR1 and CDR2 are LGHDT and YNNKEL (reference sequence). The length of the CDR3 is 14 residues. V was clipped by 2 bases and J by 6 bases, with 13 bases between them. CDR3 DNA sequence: TGTGCCAGCAGCCAATTCAGCAGGGTCAATGGCTACACCTTC. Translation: CASSQFSRVNGYTF.

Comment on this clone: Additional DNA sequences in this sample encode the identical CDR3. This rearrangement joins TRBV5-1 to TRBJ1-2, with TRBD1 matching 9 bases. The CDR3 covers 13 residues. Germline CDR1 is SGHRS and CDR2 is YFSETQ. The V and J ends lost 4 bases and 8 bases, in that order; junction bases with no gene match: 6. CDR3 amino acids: CASSTGQGGGYTF. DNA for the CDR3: TGCGCCAGCAGCACGGGACAGGGAGGCGGCTACACCTTC.

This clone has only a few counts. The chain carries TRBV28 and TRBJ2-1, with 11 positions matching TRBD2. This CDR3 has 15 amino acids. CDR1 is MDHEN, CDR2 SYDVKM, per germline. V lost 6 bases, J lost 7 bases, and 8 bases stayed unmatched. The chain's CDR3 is CASSSRLAGFNEQFF. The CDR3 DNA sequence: TGTGCCAGCAGCTCACGACTAGCGGGGTTTAATGAGCAGTTCTTC. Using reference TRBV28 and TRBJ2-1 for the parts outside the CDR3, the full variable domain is DVKVTQSSRYLVKRTGEKVFLECVQDMDHENMFWYRQDPGLGLRLIYFSYDVKMKEKGDIPEGYSVSREKKERFSLILESASTNQTSMYLCASSSRLAGFNEQFFGPGTRLTVL.